The 28 T cell receptor beta chains listed next were all sequenced from one sample in a study of lymphopenia after photon versus proton radiotherapy. Clones were read by immunoSEQ multiplex PCR, and TCRdb kept only the in-frame ones, dropping some. The sample lists 35,000 to 50,000 clones, approximately 90% occurring once. The sample consisted of peripheral blood, taken from a patient treated with photon-based radiotherapy. Receptors were obtained from a man aged 60-69 years with cholangiocarcinoma.

This chain links TRBV4-3 with TRBJ2-3, with TRBD2 matching 7 bases. V dropped 4 bases and J dropped 6; count of bases not matched to a gene: 4. CDR3 size: 13 residues. The V gene's germline CDR1 is LGHNA and CDR2 YSLEER. The CDR3 DNA reads as TGCGCCAGCAGCCTCACTAGCGAGGATACGCAGTATTTT. It translates to CASSLTSEDTQYF.

This clone occurred once. The chain uses TRBV6-1 and TRBJ1-4; TRBD1 matches at 8 bases. V was pared by 3 bases and J by 8 bases, with 14 bases of the junction left unmatched. The CDR3 is 17 amino acids. In germline, CDR1 is MNHNS, CDR2 SASEGT. CDR3 region: CASSDPTHRGSQEKLFF. As DNA, the CDR3 is TGTGCCAGCAGTGACCCTACTCACAGGGGGTCACAAGAAAAACTGTTTTTT.

In nucleotides, the CDR3 is TGTGCCAGCACTCAAGGGCAGGGAGGTTCACCCCTCCACTTT. This encodes CASTQGQGGSPLHF. The genes are TRBV6-6 and TRBJ1-6; D possibly corresponds to TRBD1 (5 bases). This CDR3 region has 14 residues. Germline CDR1 and CDR2: MNHNY and SVGAGI (reference sequence). Trimming pared 7 bases from V and 9 bases from J, leaving 16 bases between.

V and J are TRBV28 and TRBJ2-1; 9 nucleotides align to TRBD1. Germline V gives CDR1 MDHEN, CDR2 SYDVKM. Germline trimming cut 4 bases from V and 7 bases from J; bases unmatched to any gene: 8. CDR3 size: 15 residues. CDR3 region: CASSSAGQGTNEQFF. As DNA, the CDR3 is TGTGCCAGCAGTTCAGCGGGACAGGGCACAAATGAGCAGTTCTTC.

The chain uses TRBV7-9 and TRBJ2-2; a weak D match, TRBD2 (6 bases). The CDR3 extends over 15 amino acids. Germline values: CDR1 SEHNR, CDR2 FQNEAQ (reference sequence). Deletions cut 5 bases from V and 2 bases from J, with 12 bases between. The CDR3 bases are TGTGCCAGCAGCCCTCCGACTAGTAACACCGGGGAGCTGTTTTTT. Its protein is CASSPPTSNTGELFF.

The V call is TRBV2, the J call TRBJ1-4; TRBD1 aligns across 8 bases. V was pared by 8 bases and J by 8 bases, with 16 bases of the junction left unmatched. The CDR3 runs 16 residues. CDR1 SNHLY and CDR2 FYNNEI come from the germline V gene. The DNA for the CDR3 is TGTGCCAGCTCCCCGGGACAGGAGATTTGGGGAGAAAAACTGTTTTTT. This translates into CASSPGQEIWGEKLFF.

This rearrangement joins TRBV2 to TRBJ1-2, with D perhaps TRBD1 (5 bases). Germline values: CDR1 SNHLY, CDR2 FYNNEI. V dropped 6 bases and J dropped 8 bases, with 13 bases sitting between them. This CDR3 spans 12 amino acids. CDR3 protein: CASSNLQVGYTF. CDR3 DNA: TGTGCCAGCAGCAACTTACAGGTCGGCTACACCTTC.

The chain combines TRBV7-2 with TRBJ2-6; unclear D gene. Germline V gene sequence: CDR1 SGHTA, CDR2 FQGNSA. The ends were cut back, 4 bases at V and 10 bases at J, with 11 bases in the middle. The CDR3 has 13 amino acids. The CDR3 nucleotides are TGTGCCAGCAGCTCGAACTTCCAGAACGTCCTGACTTTC. This encodes CASSSNFQNVLTF.

The gene calls are TRBV5-1 and TRBJ2-1, with 9 bases lining up with TRBD2. The CDR3 is 16 residues long. Trimming took 0 bases from V and 5 from J; bases not matched to a gene: 6. Per the germline V gene, CDR1 is SGHRS and CDR2 is YFSETQ. CDR3 protein: CASSLAAASGDNEQFF. The CDR3 bases are TGCGCCAGCAGCTTGGCCGCGGCTAGCGGGGACAATGAGCAGTTCTTC.

This clone was observed a handful of times. The chain joins TRBV29-1 to TRBJ2-5; the D gene is possibly TRBD1 (5 bases). The CDR3 spans 14 residues. Germline CDR1 is SQVTM and CDR2 is ANQGSEA. V was cut by 6 bases and J by 0 bases, with 14 bases left in between. The CDR3 loop reads CSVADSAYQETQYF. CDR3 sequence (DNA): TGCAGCGTCGCTGACAGTGCGTACCAAGAGACCCAGTACTTC.

The chain links TRBV9 to TRBJ2-1; D remains unclear. Germline V CDR1 and CDR2: SGDLS, YYNGEE. CDR3 size: 13 residues. Trimming removed 0 bases from V and 10 bases from J, with 11 bases in between. The CDR3 here is CASSVDYSREQFF. Written as DNA, the CDR3 is TGTGCCAGCAGCGTAGATTACTCTCGGGAGCAGTTCTTC.

V and J are TRBV7-2 and TRBJ2-3; tentative D call: TRBD1 (6 bases). The CDR3 totals 19 residues. Per the germline V gene, CDR1 is SGHTA and CDR2 is FQGNSA. Trimming shortened V by 5 bases and J by 0 bases, and 24 bases separated the two germline ends. The CDR3 here is CASSPGAGQLPPSTDTQYF. As DNA, the CDR3 is TGTGCCAGCAGCCCAGGGGCTGGTCAGCTTCCTCCTAGCACAGATACGCAGTATTTT.

The gene calls are TRBV28 and TRBJ1-5; D ambiguous. V was shortened by 5 bases and J by 0 bases, with 5 bases between the two germline ends. CDR1 and CDR2 from the germline V gene are MDHEN and SYDVKM. The CDR3 consists of 13 residues. The CDR3 spells CASSGYSNQPQHF. The CDR3 DNA is TGTGCCAGCAGTGGTTATAGCAATCAGCCCCAGCATTTT.

The count of this clone is one. V usage is TRBV2 and J usage is TRBJ2-2; D gene uncertain. V was pared by 8 bases and J by 4 bases, with 11 bases between. Per the germline V gene, CDR1 is SNHLY and CDR2 is FYNNEI. The CDR3 extends over 13 amino acids. CDR3 loop: CASGRASTGELFF. CDR3 DNA: TGTGCCAGCGGACGAGCATCCACCGGGGAGCTGTTTTTT.

This chain connects TRBV5-8 to TRBJ2-1; either TRBD1 or TRBD2 may supply D (6 bases each). The CDR3 runs 16 residues. Germline V gene lookup returns CDR1 SGHTS and CDR2 YDEGEE. Trimming cost V 0 bases and J 8 bases, with 18 bases left between them. In nucleotides, the CDR3 is TGTGCCAGCAGCTTGGGAGGACGTGGAGGGGGAGATGAGCAGTTCTTC. It is translated as CASSLGGRGGGDEQFF.

This clone occurred once. The J gene is TRBJ1-4, the V gene TRBV19; 11 bases are a match to TRBD1. Germline V gene lookup returns CDR1 LNHDA and CDR2 SQIVND (reference sequence). The CDR3 is 17 amino acids. After removal of 6 bases from V and 0 bases from J, the junction contained 6 bases not matched to a gene. The CDR3 here is CASSWDRGISTNEKLFF. CDR3 nucleotide sequence: TGTGCCAGTAGCTGGGACAGGGGGATTTCAACTAATGAAAAACTGTTTTTT.

The chain is built from TRBV10-3 and TRBJ2-2, with D perhaps TRBD1 (7 bases). The length of the CDR3 is 16 residues. Germline V gene sequence: CDR1 ENHRY, CDR2 SYGVKD. V was pared by 4 bases and J by 2 bases, with 14 bases between. The CDR3 region is CAISVLTGTNTGELFF. The CDR3 bases are TGTGCCATCAGTGTCCTGACAGGGACTAACACCGGGGAGCTGTTTTTT.

The genes are TRBV7-2 and TRBJ1-1; D call uncertain. The CDR3 has 13 amino acids. Germline V gives CDR1 SGHTA, CDR2 FQGNSA. V was cut by 5 bases and J by 0 bases, with 7 bases left in between. The CDR3 bases are TGTGCCAGCAGCCTTACAGTGAACACTGAAGCTTTCTTT. It encodes CASSLTVNTEAFF.

The chain joins TRBV19 to TRBJ2-2, with TRBD1 identical over 9 bases. The CDR3 runs to 15 residues. The ends lost 9 bases at V and 4 bases at J; junction bases unmatched: 9. Per the germline V gene, CDR1 is LNHDA and CDR2 is SQIVND (reference sequence). The chain's CDR3 is CASKVQGASTGELFF. CDR3 sequence (DNA): TGTGCCAGCAAGGTACAGGGGGCGAGCACCGGGGAGCTGTTTTTT.

The V and J genes are TRBV5-1 and TRBJ2-1; D unclear. V was pared by 2 bases and J by 5 bases, with 5 bases between. This CDR3 is 12 amino acids long. CDR1 and CDR2 from the germline V gene are SGHRS and YFSETQ. The CDR3, as DNA: TGCGCCAGCAGCTTACGACACAATGAGCAGTTCTTC. This encodes CASSLRHNEQFF.

The chain carries TRBV6-6 and TRBJ2-7; TRBD1 agrees at 7 bases. The CDR3 totals 15 residues. Trimming at V came to 5 bases and at J to 2 bases, leaving 9 bases not matched to a gene. Germline assignment: CDR1 MNHNY and CDR2 SVGAGI (reference sequence). The CDR3 nucleotides read TGTGCCAGCAGTCTACAGGGGCGTAGTGCCTACGAGCAGTACTTC. It specifies CASSLQGRSAYEQYF.

This clone showed up just once. The chain recombines TRBV28 with TRBJ1-6, with D maybe TRBD1 (5 bases). The CDR3 totals 16 residues. Germline loops: CDR1 MDHEN, CDR2 SYDVKM. V gave up 7 bases and J gave up 0 bases, with 13 bases separating them. DNA for the CDR3: TGTGCCAGCAAAGGGGAAGGGAGCTCCTATAATTCACCCCTCCACTTT. Protein: CASKGEGSSYNSPLHF.

The chain couples TRBV28 to TRBJ2-2; D might be TRBD1 (6 bases). V lost 7 bases, J lost 4 bases, and 13 bases lay in between. Germline values: CDR1 MDHEN, CDR2 SYDVKM. The CDR3 covers 14 residues. The CDR3 DNA sequence: TGTGCCAGCACCCTAGCCAGGGGCACCGGGGAGCTGTTTTTT. It encodes CASTLARGTGELFF. The full variable domain, its missing parts supplied by reference TRBV28 and TRBJ2-2, is DVKVTQSSRYLVKRTGEKVFLECVQDMDHENMFWYRQDPGLGLRLIYFSYDVKMKEKGDIPEGYSVSREKKERFSLILESASTNQTSMYLCASTLARGTGELFFGEGSRLTVL.

The chain joins TRBV5-1 to TRBJ1-2, with 7 bases aligning to TRBD1. From germline, CDR1 is SGHRS and CDR2 YFSETQ. Losses at the gene ends were 3 bases for V and 6 bases for J; bases not matched to a gene: 14. The CDR3 sequence is 16 residues long. Here the CDR3 DNA reads TGCGCCAGCAGCTCGCAGACAGGGCGGGGAGGACATGGCTACACCTTC. Translating gives CASSSQTGRGGHGYTF.

The chain is built from TRBV27 and TRBJ2-3; 9 bases agree with TRBD2. Germline values: CDR1 MNHEY, CDR2 SMNVEV (reference sequence). This CDR3 has 19 amino acids. V trimming: 4 bases; J trimming: 1 base; junction bases outside the gene matches: 15. In DNA form, the CDR3 reads TGTGCCAGCAGTTCTCCCCCTTACTCGACTAGCGGTCGCACAGATACGCAGTATTTT. It is translated as CASSSPPYSTSGRTDTQYF.

The rearrangement joins TRBV4-1 to TRBJ2-2; 7 nucleotides line up with TRBD2. The J segment lost 5 bases and the V segment lost 2 bases, leaving 5 bases of the junction unmatched. Germline V gene data show CDR1 as MGHRA and CDR2 as YSYEKL. CDR3 length: 15 residues. CDR3 residues: CASSQTGAGTGELFF. CDR3 nucleotide sequence: TGCGCCAGCAGCCAAACGGGAGCGGGGACCGGGGAGCTGTTTTTT.

The chain has TRBV28 and TRBJ2-7; perhaps TRBD2 as D (6 bases). Germline CDR1 MDHEN, CDR2 SYDVKM. Trimming cost V 6 bases and J 7 bases, with 22 bases left between them. The CDR3 has 15 residues. For the CDR3, the DNA is TGTGCCAGCAGCGCTATCTCTCTCCGGGAGTGGGAGCAGTACTTC. Translation gives CASSAISLREWEQYF.

CDR3 region: CASSLDKDRGNGNTEAFF. The CDR3 bases are TGTGCCAGCAGCTTAGATAAAGACAGGGGCAATGGGAACACTGAAGCTTTCTTT. The V and J genes are TRBV11-3 and TRBJ1-1; 8 bases agree with TRBD1. V shed 0 bases and J 1 base; nucleotides not matched to a gene: 10. The CDR3 length is 18 residues. Germline CDR1 and CDR2: SGHNT and YENEEA.